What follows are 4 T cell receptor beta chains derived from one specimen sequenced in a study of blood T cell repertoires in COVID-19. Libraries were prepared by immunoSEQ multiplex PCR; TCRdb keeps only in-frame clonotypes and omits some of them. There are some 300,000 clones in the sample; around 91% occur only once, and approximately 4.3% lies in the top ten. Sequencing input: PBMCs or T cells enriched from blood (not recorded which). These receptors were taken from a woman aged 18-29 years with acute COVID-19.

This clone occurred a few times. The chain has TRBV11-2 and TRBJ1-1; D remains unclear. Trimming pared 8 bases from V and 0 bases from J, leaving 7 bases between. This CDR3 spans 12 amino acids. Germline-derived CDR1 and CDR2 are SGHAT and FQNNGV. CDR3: CASVLMNTEAFF. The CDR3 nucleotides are TGTGCCAGCGTCCTTATGAACACTGAAGCTTTCTTT.

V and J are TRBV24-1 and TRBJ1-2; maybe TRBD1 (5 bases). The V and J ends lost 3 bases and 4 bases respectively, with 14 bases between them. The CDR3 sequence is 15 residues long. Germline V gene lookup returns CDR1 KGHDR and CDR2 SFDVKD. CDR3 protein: CATSDPPRGFYGYTF. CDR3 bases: TGTGCCACCAGTGATCCCCCCCGGGGGTTCTATGGCTACACCTTC.

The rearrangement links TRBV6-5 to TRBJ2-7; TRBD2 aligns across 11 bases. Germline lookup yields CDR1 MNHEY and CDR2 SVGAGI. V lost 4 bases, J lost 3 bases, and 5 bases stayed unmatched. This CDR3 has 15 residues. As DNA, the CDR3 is TGTGCCAGCAGTTCCCCCGGGACTAGCGGCTACGAGCAGTACTTC. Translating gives CASSSPGTSGYEQYF.

CDR3 sequence reads: CASSQARVGGYTF. The CDR3 DNA reads TGTGCCAGCAGCCAAGCCAGGGTGGGTGGCTACACCTTC. This chain links TRBV14 with TRBJ1-2; possibly TRBD1 for D (5 bases). The V end was cut by 1 base, the J end by 7 bases, with 10 bases between. Germline V gene lookup returns CDR1 SGHDN and CDR2 FVKESK. The CDR3 length is 13 residues.